This TCR beta chain was identified during a study of metastatic and nonmetastatic thyroid tumors. Study-level background: Both malignant and benign thyroid patients supplied peripheral blood and tumor or nodule tissue samples, across which the repertoires of these patients were then compared.

Before thyroid surgery, none of the patients had received any treatment. V was trimmed by 8 bases and J by 4 bases, leaving 17 bases between them. The CDR3 sequence is 15 residues long. Germline loops: CDR1 MNHNS, CDR2 SASEGT. This clone was detected ten times or more. The sample has other DNA sequences that encode this CDR3 too. TCRdb reassembled clones from the PCR reads with MiXCR. The table has almost 85,000 clones, approximately 12% seen once; the top ten hold roughly 10%. The source material was tumor tissue. This receptor was identified in a female donor with papillary thyroid cancer or a benign thyroid nodule (not recorded which). Some clones in this sample may be carry-over from other donors' samples. V gene TRBV6-1 combines with J gene TRBJ1-4, with D unclear. CDR3 in amino acids: CASRSFSYSNEKLFF. CDR3 DNA: TGTGCCAGCCGGAGTTTTTCGTACAGTAATGAAAAACTGTTTTTT.